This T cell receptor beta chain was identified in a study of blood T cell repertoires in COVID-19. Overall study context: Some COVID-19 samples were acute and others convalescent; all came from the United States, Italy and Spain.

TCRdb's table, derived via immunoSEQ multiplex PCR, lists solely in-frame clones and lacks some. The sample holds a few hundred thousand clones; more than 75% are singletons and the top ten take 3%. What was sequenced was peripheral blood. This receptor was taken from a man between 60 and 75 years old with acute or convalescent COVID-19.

The CDR3 DNA is TGTGCCAGCAGCCAAGATCCTGGGGGCGCAAGGAGCACAGATACGCAGTATTTT. This translates into CASSQDPGGARSTDTQYF. This chain joins TRBV4-2 and TRBJ2-3; tentatively, D is TRBD1 (6 bases). The CDR3 has 18 amino acids. Deletions cut 0 bases from V and 0 bases from J, with 16 bases between. Germline V CDR1 and CDR2: LGHNA, YNFKEQ.